This T cell receptor (beta chain) was identified during a study of blood T cell repertoires in COVID-19. Study in general: T cells, B-cell-depleted T cells, or PBMCs provided the cDNA or gDNA that served as material.

Recruits, aged roughly 18 to 100 years, lived in around 24 US areas. What the recovered Cohort 3 donors had was two negative PCRs, clearance, or symptom resolution. In the original workflow: Estimation of nucleated cell counts relied on the amplification of reference gene primers. Assay: immunoSEQ multiplex PCR; the TCRdb copy retains only in-frame clones and omits some. Clone size and V and J calls were adopted from that table, with D and trimming inferred from the DNA. The profile shows approximately 220,000 clones, 85% of them singletons. The source is a man aged 40-50 years who had recovered from COVID-19. The source material was PBMCs or T cells enriched from blood (not recorded which).

CDR3 DNA: TGTGCCAGCAGCTACATGGGGGGAGAGGTCTACGAGCAGTACTTC. Translated: CASSYMGGEVYEQYF. This rearrangement joins TRBV11-2 to TRBJ2-7; TRBD2 might be the D (6 bases). The CDR3 consists of 15 residues. CDR1 SGHAT and CDR2 FQNNGV come from the germline V gene. V was trimmed by 4 bases and J by 3 bases, leaving 16 bases between them.